This is a list of T cell receptor beta chains from one sample in a study of CD8+ T cells in alopecia areata. Data came from immunoSEQ multiplex PCR; TCRdb stores just in-frame clones and leaves some out. The sample has about 64,000 clones, about 40% seen once; the top ten hold 51%. The material sequenced was NKG2D-low CD8+ T cells sorted from blood. The receptors shown here come from a human donor with alopecia areata. CDR3s include the opening cysteine and the closing phenylalanine or tryptophan. Not all rows give a size; the values are once, few, many and, for expanded clones, a class.

CDR3	V	J	size
CASSLGGGDHDTQYF	TRBV11-2	TRBJ2-3	-
CASSFRGSPYEQYF	TRBV5-1	TRBJ2-7	-
CASKTGTEGNTIYF	TRBV7-9	TRBJ1-3	many
CASSDMTANTGELFF	TRBV25-1	TRBJ2-2	-
CASSLDTEAFF	TRBV5-1	TRBJ1-1	once
CASSYLRGPSGNTIYF	TRBV6-6	TRBJ1-3	-
CASSSSGTEQFF	TRBV7-9	TRBJ2-1	few
CSVEGHGRSSYNEQFF	TRBV29-1	TRBJ2-1	few
CASSDRRQGPTDTQYF	TRBV7-9	TRBJ2-3	many
CATSRDPENEKLFF	TRBV15	TRBJ1-4	many
CASSLEWEGYEQYF	TRBV7-6	TRBJ2-7	-
CAMGGAQETQYF	TRBV10-3	TRBJ2-5	few
CASTSTGVDGYTF	TRBV4-2	TRBJ1-2	-
CASSQGMMWSTSYNEQFF	TRBV4-2	TRBJ2-1	-
CASSLAVGAYEQYF	TRBV7-9	TRBJ2-7	few
CASSLGDYNSYEQYF	TRBV5-1	TRBJ2-7	-
CASSAPRDNEQFF	TRBV9	TRBJ2-1	few
CASSLAGVNEQYF	TRBV11-1	TRBJ2-7	-
CASSSGLASYEQYF	TRBV27	TRBJ2-7	-
CASSLTSGITDTQYF	TRBV28	TRBJ2-3	few
CASSQDYRGADTQYF	TRBV4-3	TRBJ2-3	few
CASSQDQDTDTQYF	TRBV4-1	TRBJ2-3	-
CAWSSVASGMREQYF	TRBV30	TRBJ2-7	few
CASSGTDTGGGNTIYF	TRBV5-1	TRBJ1-3	few
CAVGGPVLF	TRBV15	TRBJ2-1	-
CASSRLAERTDTQYF	TRBV27	TRBJ2-3	few
CASSLVSPDTQYF	TRBV7-2	TRBJ2-3	-
CASSLGALGNEQFF	TRBV19	TRBJ2-1	few
CASSSGAYNQPQHF	TRBV27	TRBJ1-5	-
CASSLVRDRVFGYTF	TRBV7-9	TRBJ1-2	-
CASLGVEAFF	TRBV30	TRBJ1-1	-
CASSLELNYEQYF	TRBV7-2	TRBJ2-7	-
CASSVSQGSSTGELFF	TRBV7-3	TRBJ2-2	-
CASSARLAESYEQYF	TRBV7-9	TRBJ2-7	-
CSVPGGASTDTQYF	TRBV29-1	TRBJ2-3	-
CASSFGDYGYTF	TRBV5-6	TRBJ1-2	-
CASSGNEQFF	TRBV13	TRBJ2-1	few
CASSITGTDTQYF	TRBV19	TRBJ2-3	-
CATSPEGQGNQPQHF	TRBV15	TRBJ1-5	-
CAWAGTGDDYTF	TRBV30	TRBJ1-2	once
CASSTKTVNTEAFF	TRBV13	TRBJ1-1	many
CASSLASGGGNEQFF	TRBV7-2	TRBJ2-1	-
CASSEAYRGGVAADTQYF	TRBV2	TRBJ2-3	-
CSVEGLYYEQYF	TRBV29-1	TRBJ2-7	few
CASSSGKGVNQPQHF	TRBV7-6	TRBJ1-5	-
CASSPAGNSYEQYF	TRBV13	TRBJ2-7	-
CASSYVTGNTEAFF	TRBV6-5	TRBJ1-1	once
CASSLGGLQNYGYTF	TRBV13	TRBJ1-2	-
CASRGGPYEQYF	TRBV2	TRBJ2-7	-
CASSSTYSGYGYEQYF	TRBV28	TRBJ2-7	-
CASSVGPPTMNTEAFF	TRBV9	TRBJ1-1	-
CASSPYRTGNGYTF	TRBV14	TRBJ1-2	few
CSVEVAGSYEQYF	TRBV29-1	TRBJ2-7	-
CASSAKDVSGEQYF	TRBV9	TRBJ2-7	few
CASSGDSPYEQYF	TRBV2	TRBJ2-7	once